This T cell receptor (beta chain) was recorded in a study of metastatic and nonmetastatic thyroid tumors (dated by TCRdb to 2020 to 2021). With regard to the full study: Repertoires from peripheral blood and from tumor or nodule tissue samples of malignant and benign thyroid patients were compared.

No patient had received any treatment before thyroid surgery. Patient clinical samples collected from about 2011 to 2018 were retrospectively analysed using T-cell receptor beta sequencing. Via the germline V gene, CDR1 is LGHNA and CDR2 YNFKEQ. Taken from cysteine to phenylalanine, the CDR3 has 15 residues. Just CDR3 DNA is preserved here, 45 bases in frame from base 1. V sheds 0 bases and J sheds 5 bases, leaving 10 bases between their ends. The table lists this clone with many counts. No antigen is known for it. It has no much larger one-base neighbor in the sample; base qualities were not kept. Overall study outcomes, separate from this receptor: TCR beta diversity was reported as significantly higher in malignant tumors than in benign nodules, in both blood and tumor samples.

Preparation of the library involved PCR. TCRdb records Illumina HiSeq 4000 as the sequencer. High-throughput sequencing was used to profile the TCR beta-chain CDR3 region of every patient. Per the authors' processing: CDR3 differences across clinicopathological groups were used to build a classifier for discriminating distant-metastatic papillary thyroid cancer patients. The Shannon index was used to assess repertoire diversity, and the Morisita-Horn index was used to assess tumor-blood repertoire similarity. TCRdb trimmed public reads at Q25 via fastp, called clones via MiXCR and kept in-frame beta chains. It is TCRdb's table, rather than the study itself, that gives the V and J calls and clone size. The sample contains 24,000 or so clones, approximately 11% of them found a single time. Jointly, the top ten make up 25% to 30% of the sample.

The sequence was collected from a female donor with papillary thyroid cancer or a benign thyroid nodule (not recorded which). Some clones in this sample may be carry-over from other donors' samples. The sequence joins TRBV4-2 to TRBJ2-2; the D gene is perhaps TRBD2, from 5 matching bases. The material sequenced was blood. The CDR3 region: CASSQDQRGTGELFF. The nucleotide sequence reads as follows: TGTGCCAGCAGCCAAGACCAAAGAGGGACCGGGGAGCTGTTTTTT.